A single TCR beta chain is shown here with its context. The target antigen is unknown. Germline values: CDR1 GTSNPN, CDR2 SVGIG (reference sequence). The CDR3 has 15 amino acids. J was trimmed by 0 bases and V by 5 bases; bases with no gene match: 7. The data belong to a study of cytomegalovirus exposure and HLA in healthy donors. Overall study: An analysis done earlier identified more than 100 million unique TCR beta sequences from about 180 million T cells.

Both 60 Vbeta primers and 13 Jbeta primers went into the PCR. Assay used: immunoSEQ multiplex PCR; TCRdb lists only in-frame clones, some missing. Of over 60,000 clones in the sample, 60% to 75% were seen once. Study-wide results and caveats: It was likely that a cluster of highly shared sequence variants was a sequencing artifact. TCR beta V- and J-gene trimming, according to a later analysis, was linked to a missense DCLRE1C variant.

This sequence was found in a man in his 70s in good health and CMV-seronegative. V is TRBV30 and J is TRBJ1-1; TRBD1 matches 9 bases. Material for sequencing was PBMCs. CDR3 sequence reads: CAWQSGTGMNTEAFF. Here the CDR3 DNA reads TGTGCCTGGCAATCCGGGACAGGGATGAACACTGAAGCTTTCTTT.